The 5 T cell receptor beta chains reported below all come from one sample, sequenced in a study of blood T cells in healthy people across ages. With a J-beta primer mix and a sample-barcoded 5' primer, a second PCR ran about 7 to 12 cycles. One entry per CDR3 protein results from TCRdb running MiXCR on the 5' RACE reads. The sample consists of roughly 500,000 distinct CDR3 sequences, roughly 28% of them appearing once. Sample: blood. Every receptor here comes from a woman in her seventies in good health.

Only a few counts were recorded for this clonotype. V gene TRBV9 combines with J gene TRBJ2-1; the D is unclear. Germline V gives CDR1 SGDLS, CDR2 YYNGEE. V was pared by 4 bases and J by 4 bases, with 15 bases between. The CDR3 is made up of 15 amino acids. CDR3 residues: CASSPQPGGYNEQFF. CDR3 DNA sequence: TGTGCCAGCAGCCCCCAGCCAGGCGGATACAATGAGCAGTTCTTC.

In its sample, this clonotype was seen a few times. The V and J genes are TRBV7-9 and TRBJ1-2; D not resolved. CDR3 length: 14 residues. The germline V gene encodes CDR1 SEHNR and CDR2 FQNEAQ (reference sequence). V was cut by 2 bases and J by 2 bases, with 9 bases left in between. For the CDR3, the DNA is TGTGCCAGCAGCTTAACTGGGTCGAACTATGGCTACACCTTC. Residues: CASSLTGSNYGYTF.

The chain is built from TRBV9 and TRBJ2-3, with TRBD2 identical over 7 bases. With 4 bases clipped from V and 0 bases from J, the junction kept 5 bases outside the gene matches. The CDR3 has 15 amino acids. Germline V gene sequence: CDR1 SGDLS, CDR2 YYNGEE. CDR3 nucleotide sequence: TGTGCCAGCAGCCTCGGGGACTACAGCACAGATACGCAGTATTTT. The encoded protein is CASSLGDYSTDTQYF.

CDR3 residues: CASSLGTGGSNEQFF. As DNA, the CDR3 is TGCGCCAGCAGCTTGGGGACAGGGGGCTCCAATGAGCAGTTCTTC. The V call is TRBV5-1, the J call TRBJ2-1; TRBD1 aligns across 11 bases. This CDR3 is built from 15 residues. Germline-derived CDR1 and CDR2 are SGHRS and YFSETQ. Trimming cost V 0 bases and J 6 bases; bases outside gene matches: 2.

This clonotype was observed a handful of times. The chain couples TRBV6-5 to TRBJ1-1, with 7 nucleotides matching TRBD1. The germline V gene encodes CDR1 MNHEY and CDR2 SVGAGI. The CDR3 contains 15 residues. Trimming took 0 bases from V and 5 from J; bases not matched to a gene: 6. This CDR3 reads CASSYSARGVTEAFF. CDR3 DNA sequence: TGTGCCAGCAGTTACTCGGCCAGGGGGGTTACTGAAGCTTTCTTT.